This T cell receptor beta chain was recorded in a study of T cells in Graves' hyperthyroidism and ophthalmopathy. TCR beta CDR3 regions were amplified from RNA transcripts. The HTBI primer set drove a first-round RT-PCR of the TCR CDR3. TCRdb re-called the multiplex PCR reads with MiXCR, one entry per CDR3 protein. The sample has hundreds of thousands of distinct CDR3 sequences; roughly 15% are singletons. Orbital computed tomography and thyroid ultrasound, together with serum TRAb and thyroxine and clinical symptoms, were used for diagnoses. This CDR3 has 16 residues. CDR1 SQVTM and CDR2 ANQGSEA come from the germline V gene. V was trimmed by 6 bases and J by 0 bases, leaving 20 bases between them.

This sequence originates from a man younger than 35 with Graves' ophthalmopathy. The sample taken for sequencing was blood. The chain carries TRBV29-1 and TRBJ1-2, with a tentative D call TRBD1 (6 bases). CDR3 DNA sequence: TGCAGCGTGGGGGGGGCTCTCGACGAAGCTAACTATGGCTACACCTTC. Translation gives CSVGGALDEANYGYTF. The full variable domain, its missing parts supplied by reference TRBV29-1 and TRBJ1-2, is SAVISQKPSRDICQRGTSLTIQCQVDSQVTMMFWYRQQPGQSLTLIATANQGSEATYESGFVIDKFPISRPNLTFSTLTVSNMSPEDSSIYLCSVGGALDEANYGYTFGSGTRLTVV.